The 24 T cell receptor beta chains listed next were all sequenced from one sample in a study of blood T cell repertoires in COVID-19. Method: immunoSEQ multiplex PCR; TCRdb's copy keeps in-frame clones and lacks some. This sample has 300,000 to 450,000 clones, with about 90% found just once. Sequenced: PBMCs or T cells enriched from blood (not recorded which). Every receptor here comes from a woman aged 25 to 39 who had recovered from COVID-19.

This rearrangement joins TRBV5-1 to TRBJ2-7; tentatively, D is TRBD1 (6 bases). Trimming pared 0 bases from V and 4 bases from J, leaving 8 bases between. The CDR3 contains 13 residues. CDR1 is SGHRS, CDR2 YFSETQ, per germline. The CDR3 protein is CASSLGDTYEQYF. The CDR3 nucleotides read TGCGCCAGCAGCTTGGGGGACACATACGAGCAGTACTTC.

V and J are TRBV4-1 and TRBJ2-7, with D possibly matching TRBD1 (6 bases). The V gene's germline CDR1 is MGHRA and CDR2 YSYEKL. The V gene lost 3 bases and the J gene lost 1 base, with 10 bases spanning the gap. CDR3 length: 14 residues. The CDR3 is CASSQGTLSYEQYF. The CDR3 DNA reads TGCGCCAGCAGCCAGGGGACACTATCCTACGAGCAGTACTTC.

The rearrangement uses TRBV7-8 and TRBJ1-2; D unresolved. Trimming cost V 5 bases and J 5 bases, with 18 bases left between them. Per germline, CDR1 SGHVS and CDR2 FQNEAQ. CDR3 length equals 15 residues. The CDR3 region has the DNA TGTGCCAGCAGCCAAGAGATGAGCTCTAGGTATGGCTACACCTTC. Protein sequence: CASSQEMSSRYGYTF.

This chain links TRBV7-2 with TRBJ2-7; 9 bases agree with TRBD1. The CDR3 is 15 amino acids. J was trimmed by 5 bases and V by 4 bases; bases with no gene match: 9. The germline gives CDR1 SGHTA, CDR2 FQGNSA. The CDR3 reads CASSSLTGGLDEQYF. Here the CDR3 DNA reads TGTGCCAGCAGCTCCTTAACAGGGGGCTTAGACGAGCAGTACTTC.

V and J are TRBV9 and TRBJ2-7; TRBD1 aligns across 7 bases. The CDR3 consists of 15 residues. V lost 0 bases and J lost 3; bases outside the gene matches: 6. The germline CDR1 and CDR2 sequences are SGDLS and YYNGEE. CDR3 in DNA: TGTGCCAGCAGCGTAGTGGGACAGTTTGGCTACGAGCAGTACTTC. Protein: CASSVVGQFGYEQYF.

The chain is built from TRBV7-9 and TRBJ2-3; possible D gene TRBD2, 5 bases. The V end lost 2 bases, the J end lost 3 bases, and 15 bases lay between the germline ends. In germline, CDR1 is SEHNR, CDR2 FQNEAQ (reference sequence). CDR3 size: 16 residues. The CDR3 loop is CASSLLTEVRTDTQYF. The CDR3 DNA is TGTGCCAGCAGCTTATTAACGGAGGTTAGAACAGATACGCAGTATTTT.

The CDR3 loop is CASSIDSPRQASLAKNIQYF. Written as DNA, the CDR3 is TGTGCCAGTAGTATAGATTCGCCTCGGCAGGCCAGCCTAGCCAAAAACATTCAGTACTTC. The chain uses TRBV19 and TRBJ2-4, with D unclear. Germline V gene sequence: CDR1 LNHDA, CDR2 SQIVND (reference sequence). This CDR3 is 20 amino acids long. The V and J ends lost 0 bases and 0 bases respectively, with 21 bases between them.

V gene TRBV6-5 combines with J gene TRBJ1-1, with D hard to call. In germline, CDR1 is MNHEY, CDR2 SVGAGI. The CDR3 is 14 amino acids. V dropped 6 bases and J dropped 1 base, with 12 bases sitting between them. CDR3 region: CASSPSPGNTEAFF. The CDR3 DNA is TGTGCCAGCAGCCCCTCGCCCGGGAACACTGAAGCTTTCTTT.

The genes are TRBV28 and TRBJ2-7; TRBD2 might be the D (7 bases). The CDR3 runs 16 residues. V was cut by 5 bases and J by 4 bases, with 21 bases left in between. CDR1 is MDHEN and CDR2 is SYDVKM in the germline V gene. CDR3 sequence (DNA): TGTGCCAGCAGTATACGAAAGGGGGGGGTAAAGTACGAGCAGTACTTC. This translates into CASSIRKGGVKYEQYF. The full variable domain, completed using reference TRBV28 and TRBJ2-7, is DVKVTQSSRYLVKRTGEKVFLECVQDMDHENMFWYRQDPGLGLRLIYFSYDVKMKEKGDIPEGYSVSREKKERFSLILESASTNQTSMYLCASSIRKGGVKYEQYFGPGTRLTVT.

The chain links TRBV24-1 to TRBJ2-3; TRBD2 agrees at 7 bases. Germline V gives CDR1 KGHDR, CDR2 SFDVKD. There are 15 residues in the CDR3. The junction had 6 bases not matched to a gene; V was cut back by 5 bases and J by 2 bases. As DNA, the CDR3 is TGTGCCACCAGTGGGCCTAGCGGAAACACAGATACGCAGTATTTT. Its protein product is CATSGPSGNTDTQYF.

The chain is built from TRBV27 and TRBJ2-2; tentatively, D is TRBD2 (6 bases). The germline V and J ends were trimmed by 3 bases and 4 bases, with 15 bases remaining between them. This CDR3 is 16 amino acids long. Germline assignment: CDR1 MNHEY and CDR2 SMNVEV (reference sequence). The CDR3 nucleotides read TGTGCCAGCAGTTTGGTCGCGGGGACGGGCACCGGGGAGCTGTTTTTT. This translates into CASSLVAGTGTGELFF.

J is TRBJ2-7 and V is TRBV15; D possibly corresponds to TRBD1 (6 bases). Trimming left V 0 bases short and J 7 bases short, with 7 bases between. CDR1 is LNHNV and CDR2 is YYDKDF in the germline V gene (reference sequence). The CDR3 is made up of 12 amino acids. CDR3 coding DNA: TGTGCCACCAGCAGAGATACAGGGGAGCAGTACTTC. Its translation is CATSRDTGEQYF.

The chain couples TRBV19 to TRBJ1-5; no definite D call. V lost 3 bases and J 3 bases, leaving 9 bases between the germline ends. CDR1 LNHDA and CDR2 SQIVND come from the germline V gene (reference sequence). The CDR3 is 14 amino acids. The CDR3 nucleotides read TGTGCCAGTAGTATTTTCCTCGTCAATCAGCCCCAGCATTTT. The encoded protein is CASSIFLVNQPQHF.

This chain joins TRBV9 and TRBJ1-2; the match to TRBD1 covers 8 bases. The CDR3 length is 15 residues. CDR1 and CDR2 (germline): SGDLS, YYNGEE. V was clipped by 2 bases and J by 5 bases; unmatched bases: 8. The CDR3 DNA reads as TGTGCCAGCAGCGTCAGGGCAGGGGGCATTTATGGCTACACCTTC. This codes for CASSVRAGGIYGYTF. Variable domain in full (rest from reference TRBV9 and TRBJ1-2): DSGVTQTPKHLITATGQRVTLRCSPRSGDLSVYWYQQSLDQGLQFLIQYYNGEERAKGNILERFSAQQFPDLHSELNLSSLELGDSALYFCASSVRAGGIYGYTFGSGTRLTVV.

The gene calls are TRBV30 and TRBJ2-5, with TRBD2 matching over 7 bases. After removal of 3 bases from V and 1 base from J, the junction contained 8 bases not matched to a gene. The CDR3 loop spans 15 amino acids. The germline CDR1 and CDR2 sequences are GTSNPN and SVGIG (reference sequence). CDR3 DNA: TGTGCCTGGAGCCTCCCGTGGGAGGGCCAAGAGACCCAGTACTTC. It codes for CAWSLPWEGQETQYF.

A single count supports this clone. This chain connects TRBV6-1 to TRBJ1-2; D possibly corresponds to TRBD1 (5 bases). CDR3 length: 15 residues. Germline V gene lookup returns CDR1 MNHNS and CDR2 SASEGT. Deletions cut 0 bases from V and 2 bases from J, with 10 bases between. Here the CDR3 DNA reads TGTGCCAGCAGTGAAGCGATGGCAGGGAACTATGGCTACACCTTC. This sequence encodes CASSEAMAGNYGYTF.

This clone was seen once. The chain uses TRBV7-6 and TRBJ1-2; TRBD1 matches at 8 bases. CDR3 length equals 15 residues. J gave up 6 bases and V 1 base, and 7 bases lay outside the gene matches. In germline, CDR1 is SGHVS, CDR2 FNYEAQ. CDR3 DNA sequence: TGTGCCAGCAGCTTAGTATCGGGACAGGCAGATGGCTACACCTTC. It is translated as CASSLVSGQADGYTF.

Here the CDR3 reads CASSPRQGSYNEQFF. The DNA for the CDR3 is TGCGCCAGCAGCCCCCGACAGGGGTCCTACAATGAGCAGTTCTTC. This rearrangement joins TRBV5-1 to TRBJ2-1; 8 nucleotides line up with TRBD1. Germline V CDR1 and CDR2: SGHRS, YFSETQ. The trim removed 4 bases at V and 1 base at J, leaving 4 bases unmatched. The CDR3 spans 15 residues.

The chain recombines TRBV5-1 with TRBJ2-7; TRBD1 aligns across 9 bases. The CDR3 contains 16 residues. V dropped 4 bases and J dropped 5; count of bases not matched to a gene: 13. The germline V gene has CDR1 SGHRS and CDR2 YFSETQ. CDR3 sequence: CASSPGWGQGSHEQYF. The CDR3 DNA follows: TGCGCCAGCAGCCCCGGTTGGGGACAGGGAAGCCACGAGCAGTACTTC.

The CDR3 DNA is TGTGCCAGCAGCGTAACCGGGACAGGAGCTAACTATGGCTACACCTTC. It translates to CASSVTGTGANYGYTF. This chain joins TRBV9 and TRBJ1-2, with 8 bases matching TRBD1. Germline CDR1 is SGDLS and CDR2 is YYNGEE. The CDR3 covers 16 residues. V shed 1 base, J shed 0 bases, and the junction held 5 bases outside the gene matches.

The DNA for the CDR3 is TGTGCCAGCAGTGGCCCTGGGGGGGGCTACACCTTC. As protein: CASSGPGGGYTF. This sequence joins TRBV25-1 and TRBJ1-2; perhaps TRBD1 as D (5 bases). Trimming cost V 4 bases and J 8 bases, with 11 bases left between them. Germline CDR1 and CDR2: MGHDK and SYGVNS. CDR3 length: 12 amino acids.

The chain is built from TRBV5-1 and TRBJ1-4; D is unresolved. Germline assignment: CDR1 SGHRS and CDR2 YFSETQ. V was pared by 4 bases and J by 1 base, with 11 bases between. This CDR3 is 15 amino acids long. The CDR3 loop reads CASSLGRGTNEKLFF. The DNA for the CDR3 is TGCGCCAGCAGCCTAGGGCGGGGAACTAATGAAAAACTGTTTTTT.

The V and J genes are TRBV7-2 and TRBJ2-3, with 12 bases matching TRBD2. Germline values: CDR1 SGHTA, CDR2 FQGNSA. CDR3 length: 16 amino acids. The J segment lost 5 bases and the V segment lost 4 bases, leaving 7 bases of the junction unmatched. Here the CDR3 reads CASSSGLAGPRDTQYF. Here the CDR3 DNA reads TGTGCCAGCAGCTCAGGACTAGCGGGGCCCCGAGATACGCAGTATTTT.

This sequence joins TRBV27 and TRBJ1-1, with 8 bases identical to TRBD1. CDR1 and CDR2 from the germline V gene are MNHEY and SMNVEV (reference sequence). The V gene end was trimmed by 8 bases and the J gene end by 1 base; junction bases not matched to a gene: 6. This CDR3 contains 14 residues. The CDR3 is CASYRGAGNTEAFF. Here the CDR3 DNA reads TGTGCCAGCTACAGGGGGGCTGGGAACACTGAAGCTTTCTTT.